These 22 T cell receptor beta chains were sequenced from one sample in a study of cytomegalovirus exposure and HLA in healthy donors. The PCR employed 60 Vbeta primers together with 13 Jbeta primers. Assay: immunoSEQ multiplex PCR; the TCRdb copy retains only in-frame clones and omits some. The sample has 130,000 to 150,000 clones, roughly three quarters seen once; the top ten hold approximately 1%. Specimen: PBMCs. These receptor sequences come from a man between 18 and 29 years old in good health and CMV-seronegative.

CDR3 DNA: TGTGCCAGCAGCACAGACTCTGGAAACACCATATATTTT. This codes for CASSTDSGNTIYF. The chain is built from TRBV7-8 and TRBJ1-3; no clear D. Germline values: CDR1 SGHVS, CDR2 FQNEAQ. V lost 5 bases, J lost 0 bases, and 5 bases lay in between. The CDR3 runs to 13 residues.

The chain employs TRBV6-6 and TRBJ1-2; D not certain. Germline CDR1 reads MNHNY; CDR2 reads SVGAGI (reference sequence). Trimming pared 7 bases from V and 4 bases from J, leaving 22 bases between. CDR3 length equals 16 residues. Written as DNA, the CDR3 is TGTGCCAGCACCATAAACCTCCCGGGTTTAGGCTATGGCTACACCTTC. It encodes CASTINLPGLGYGYTF.

In this sample, this clone turned up a few times. The chain couples TRBV7-2 to TRBJ2-3; 9 bases are shared with TRBD2. CDR3 length: 15 amino acids. The V and J ends lost 3 bases and 4 bases, in that order; junction bases with no gene match: 5. The germline V gene has CDR1 SGHTA and CDR2 FQGNSA. CDR3: CASSFGAGGADTQYF. For the CDR3, the DNA is TGTGCCAGCAGCTTTGGGGCGGGGGGGGCAGATACGCAGTATTTT. Supplemented by reference TRBV7-2 and TRBJ2-3, the full variable domain reads GAGVSQSPSNKVTEKGKDVELRCDPISGHTALYWYRQSLGQGLEFLIYFQGNSAPDKSGLPSDRFSAERTGGSVSTLTIQRTQQEDSAVYLCASSFGAGGADTQYFGPGTRLTVL.

The rearrangement links TRBV11-2 to TRBJ2-5; D gene uncertain. The end of the DNA fits TRBJ2-7 better, so the J call may be wrong. CDR1 and CDR2 from the germline V gene are SGHAT and FQNNGV. This CDR3 has 15 residues. In nucleotides, the CDR3 is TGTGCCAGCAGCTTAGTCGGGTTTCAAATCAACGAGCAGTACTTC. Residues: CASSLVGFQINEQYF.

This chain links TRBV15 with TRBJ1-1; 7 nucleotides line up with TRBD1. The germline CDR1 and CDR2 sequences are LNHNV and YYDKDF (reference sequence). V was pared by 7 bases and J by 4 bases, with 9 bases of the junction left unmatched. The CDR3 totals 14 residues. DNA of the CDR3: TGTGCCACCAAACTAGGGACAGTGAGCACTGAAGCTTTCTTT. Amino acid sequence: CATKLGTVSTEAFF.

This clone has just one count. The chain has TRBV7-8 and TRBJ1-5; no definite D call. In germline, CDR1 is SGHVS, CDR2 FQNEAQ. V lost 2 bases and J lost 0, with 8 bases in between. The length of the CDR3 is 15 residues. CDR3 sequence reads: CASSLTVYSNQPQHF. CDR3 DNA: TGTGCCAGCAGCTTAACAGTTTATAGCAATCAGCCCCAGCATTTT.

The V and J genes are TRBV19 and TRBJ1-6; 9 bases agree with TRBD1. There are 14 residues in the CDR3. V shed 6 bases, J shed 8 bases, and the junction held 5 bases outside the gene matches. Looked up from germline, CDR1 is LNHDA and CDR2 is SQIVND (reference sequence). The CDR3: CASSPGQGHSPLHF. The CDR3 bases are TGTGCCAGTAGCCCGGGACAGGGTCATTCACCCCTCCACTTT.

V gene TRBV19 combines with J gene TRBJ2-3, with 7 bases matching TRBD2. V lost 7 bases to trimming and J lost 0 bases; unmatched junction nucleotides: 10. This CDR3 has 16 residues. Germline CDR1 and CDR2: LNHDA and SQIVND (reference sequence). CDR3 DNA sequence: TGTGCCAGTACTGCTTTGAGCGGGGCCAGCACAGATACGCAGTATTTT. It codes for CASTALSGASTDTQYF. The variable domain in full, completed from reference TRBV19 and TRBJ2-3, reads DGGITQSPKYLFRKEGQNVTLSCEQNLNHDAMYWYRQDPGQGLRLIYYSQIVNDFQKGDIAEGYSVSREKKESFPLTVTSAQKNPTAFYLCASTALSGASTDTQYFGPGTRLTVL.

The gene calls are TRBV25-1 and TRBJ2-2; 7 bases are shared with TRBD1. There are 16 residues in the CDR3. Trimming took 5 bases from V and 1 from J; bases not matched to a gene: 7. Germline V gene sequence: CDR1 MGHDK, CDR2 SYGVNS. The CDR3, as DNA: TGTGCCAGCAGTACCCGGGGACAGAAGAACACCGGGGAGCTGTTTTTT. This gives the protein CASSTRGQKNTGELFF.

This chain connects TRBV6-5 to TRBJ1-5, with D uncertain. Trimming took 0 bases from V and 1 from J, leaving 7 bases between them. This CDR3 has 15 residues. Germline CDR1 and CDR2: MNHEY and SVGAGI. CDR3 in DNA: TGTGCCAGCAGTTACTCGTCGGGGAGCAATCAGCCCCAGCATTTT. It specifies CASSYSSGSNQPQHF.

J is TRBJ1-1 and V is TRBV2, with D tentatively TRBD1 (5 bases). The CDR3 has 15 amino acids. Germline CDR1 and CDR2: SNHLY and FYNNEI. V lost 6 bases and J 6 bases, leaving 20 bases between the germline ends. The CDR3, as DNA: TGTGCCAGCAGGGAGTCTATGGGGGGGACCGCTGAAGCTTTCTTT. Translating gives CASRESMGGTAEAFF.

The rearrangement joins TRBV30 to TRBJ1-6, with 12 bases aligning to TRBD1. Germline V gene lookup returns CDR1 GTSNPN and CDR2 SVGIG (reference sequence). The CDR3 has 15 amino acids. V was pared by 0 bases and J by 10 bases, with 4 bases of the junction left unmatched. CDR3 sequence: CAWSVLGTGGSPLHF. Written as DNA, the CDR3 is TGTGCCTGGAGTGTACTCGGGACAGGGGGCTCACCCCTCCACTTT.

The chain links TRBV5-6 to TRBJ1-2, with TRBD1 as a possible D gene (5 bases). The germline V gene has CDR1 SGHDT and CDR2 YYEEEE. The CDR3 has 12 residues. With 3 bases removed from V and 8 bases from J, the gap between germline ends came to 11 bases. CDR3 in amino acids: CASSSGTSGYTF. As DNA, the CDR3 is TGTGCCAGCAGCTCGGGGACTTCGGGCTACACCTTC.

A single count supports this clone. The chain uses TRBV5-6 and TRBJ1-5, with D maybe TRBD1 (6 bases). Trimming took 0 bases from V and 2 from J, leaving 6 bases between them. The CDR3 spans 14 residues. Germline V CDR1 and CDR2: SGHDT, YYEEEE. CDR3 in DNA: TGTGCCAGCAGCTTGGCAGGGGGCAATCAGCCCCAGCATTTT. This translates into CASSLAGGNQPQHF. Full variable domain (outside the CDR3, taken from reference TRBV5-6 and TRBJ1-5): DAGVTQSPTHLIKTRGQQVTLRCSPKSGHDTVSWYQQALGQGPQFIFQYYEEEERQRGNFPDRFSGHQFPNYSSELNVNALLLGDSALYLCASSLAGGNQPQHFGDGTRLSIL.

This clone was detected only a few times. One end of the junction is discordant with germline, which a read error may explain. The gene calls are TRBV5-1 and TRBJ2-7, with 8 nucleotides matching TRBD1. The CDR3 contains 14 residues. Germline assignment: CDR1 SGHRS and CDR2 YFSETQ. The CDR3: CASSLGQDTYEQYF. CDR3 bases: TGCGCCAGCAGTTTGGGACAGGACACCTACGAGCAGTACTTC.

The chain links TRBV28 to TRBJ2-7; D gene uncertain. The V end was cut by 1 base, the J end by 4 bases, with 5 bases between. Germline values: CDR1 MDHEN, CDR2 SYDVKM. The CDR3 runs 12 residues. The CDR3 region is CASSLFLYEQYF. As DNA, the CDR3 is TGTGCCAGCAGTTTATTCTTGTACGAGCAGTACTTC.

V gene TRBV9 combines with J gene TRBJ2-7; 10 bases line up with TRBD1. This CDR3 has 15 residues. With 3 bases clipped from V and 5 bases from J, the junction kept 8 bases outside the gene matches. Germline V CDR1 and CDR2: SGDLS, YYNGEE. The CDR3 reads CASSESGTGADEQYF. CDR3 bases: TGTGCCAGCAGCGAATCCGGGACAGGGGCGGACGAGCAGTACTTC.

The chain recombines TRBV5-4 with TRBJ1-2, with TRBD1 matching over 9 bases. Germline trimming cut 4 bases from V and 1 base from J; bases unmatched to any gene: 8. This CDR3 is 16 amino acids long. CDR1 SGHNT and CDR2 YYREEE come from the germline V gene (reference sequence). CDR3 sequence (DNA): TGTGCCAGCAGCACGGGACAGGGCGCTGTTAACTATGGCTACACCTTC. It codes for CASSTGQGAVNYGYTF. Based on the CDR3 plus reference TRBV5-4 and TRBJ1-2, the full variable domain is ETGVTQSPTHLIKTRGQQVTLRCSSQSGHNTVSWYQQALGQGPQFIFQYYREEENGRGNFPPRFSGLQFPNYSSELNVNALELDDSALYLCASSTGQGAVNYGYTFGSGTRLTVV.

V and J are TRBV4-3 and TRBJ1-2; TRBD1 is a possible D gene (5 bases). This CDR3 contains 12 residues. In germline, CDR1 is LGHNA, CDR2 YSLEER. Trimming shortened V by 4 bases and J by 7 bases, and 10 bases separated the two germline ends. The CDR3 sequence: CASSPGAGGYTF. DNA of the CDR3: TGCGCCAGCAGCCCTGGGGCAGGTGGCTACACCTTC.

This chain uses TRBV27 with TRBJ1-5, with D perhaps TRBD1 (5 bases). This CDR3 comprises 13 residues. The V and J ends lost 7 bases and 3 bases respectively, with 10 bases between them. The germline V gene encodes CDR1 MNHEY and CDR2 SMNVEV (reference sequence). The CDR3 sequence is CASTTGINQPQHF. The CDR3 DNA reads as TGTGCCAGCACAACAGGAATCAATCAGCCCCAGCATTTT.

V gene TRBV10-2 combines with J gene TRBJ1-1, with D possibly matching TRBD1 (6 bases). In germline, CDR1 is WSHSY, CDR2 SAAADI. The CDR3 is 12 residues long. V was shortened by 2 bases and J by 7 bases, with 8 bases between the two germline ends. Here the CDR3 reads CASSEDRSEAFF. As DNA, the CDR3 is TGCGCCAGCAGTGAGGACAGGAGTGAAGCTTTCTTT.

The chain has TRBV10-3 and TRBJ2-5, with D unresolved. TRBJ2-7 explains the end of the DNA better; the J call may be wrong. Per germline, CDR1 ENHRY and CDR2 SYGVKD. The CDR3 loop spans 12 amino acids. CDR3 protein: CAISDVAYEQYF. In DNA, the CDR3 is TGTGCCATCAGTGATGTCGCCTACGAGCAGTACTTC.